A single TCR beta chain is shown here with its context. What it recognizes is unknown. Primers included in the PCR were 60 Vbeta and 13 Jbeta primers. Source study methods: About 88 million unique TCR beta chains, roughly 11 million of them shared, were counted by a later analysis. Here immunoSEQ multiplex PCR was the method, and the copy in TCRdb shows in-frame clones only, minus some. The V and J calls and clone size come from that table; D and trimming were worked out from the DNA. The sample comprises 150,000 to 200,000 clones, just over 75% of which are singletons, and approximately 1.5% rests with the top ten. The CDR3 covers 13 residues. V lost 9 bases and J 2 bases, leaving 11 bases between the germline ends. Germline CDR1 is MDHEN and CDR2 is SYDVKM. This entry belongs to a study of cytomegalovirus exposure and HLA in healthy donors. Study-level findings and limits: An analysis done earlier found most TCR beta V segments productive about 87% or about 30% of the time. For TCR beta chains, V- and J-gene trimming was later linked to a missense DCLRE1C variant.

This TCR came from a woman in her 30s in good health and CMV-seropositive. The sequencing input was PBMCs. The chain employs TRBV28 and TRBJ2-1; D possibly corresponds to TRBD1 (5 bases). The CDR3 DNA reads TGTGCCAGTCTCAGCAGGGCCTACAATGAGCAGTTCTTC. Translation: CASLSRAYNEQFF. The variable domain in full, completed from reference TRBV28 and TRBJ2-1, reads DVKVTQSSRYLVKRTGEKVFLECVQDMDHENMFWYRQDPGLGLRLIYFSYDVKMKEKGDIPEGYSVSREKKERFSLILESASTNQTSMYLCASLSRAYNEQFFGPGTRLTVL.